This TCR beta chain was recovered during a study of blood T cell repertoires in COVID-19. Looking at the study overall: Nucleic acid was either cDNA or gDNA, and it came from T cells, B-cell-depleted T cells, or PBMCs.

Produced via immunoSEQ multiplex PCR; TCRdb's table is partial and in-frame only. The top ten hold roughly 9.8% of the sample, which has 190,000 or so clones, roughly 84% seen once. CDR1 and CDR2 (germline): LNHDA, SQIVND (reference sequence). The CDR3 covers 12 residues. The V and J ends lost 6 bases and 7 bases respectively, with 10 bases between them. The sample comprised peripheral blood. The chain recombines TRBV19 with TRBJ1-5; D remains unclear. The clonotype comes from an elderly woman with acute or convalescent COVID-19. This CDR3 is CASRSGEQPQHF. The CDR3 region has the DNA TGTGCCAGTAGATCCGGGGAGCAGCCCCAGCATTTT.